These 22 T cell receptor beta chains were sequenced from one sample in a study of blood T cells in healthy people across ages. The use of a sample-barcoded 5' primer and a J-beta primer mix characterized a second PCR of roughly 6 to 11 cycles. TCRdb reanalysed the 5' RACE reads using MiXCR and keeps one entry per CDR3 protein. Of about 1.4 million distinct CDR3 sequences in the sample, 45% to 70% were seen once. The sequencing sample was made of blood. The source of these receptors is a man younger than 35 in good health.

This clonotype has only a few counts. This chain links TRBV28 with TRBJ1-2; D may be TRBD1 (5 bases). The ends were cut back, 2 bases at V and 4 bases at J, with 8 bases in the middle. CDR1 is MDHEN and CDR2 is SYDVKM in the germline V gene. CDR3 length: 13 amino acids. This CDR3 reads CASSLVGVYGYTF. The CDR3 DNA is TGTGCCAGCAGTTTAGTGGGGGTCTATGGCTACACCTTC.

This clonotype was observed a handful of times. The V call is TRBV18, the J call TRBJ2-4, with 9 bases that match TRBD1. The J call is uncertain, as TRBJ2-7 better fits the DNA end. Germline CDR1 reads KGHSH; CDR2 reads LQKENI. This CDR3 has 14 residues. CDR3 protein: CASSTGTGFYEQYF. The CDR3 coding sequence is TGTGCCAGCAGTACCGGGACAGGGTTCTACGAGCAGTACTTC.

The V call is TRBV7-2, the J call TRBJ2-1; D not resolved. V shed 3 bases and J shed 5 bases, with 17 bases lying between them. This CDR3 has 16 residues. Germline CDR1 SGHTA, CDR2 FQGNSA. The CDR3 loop reads CASSFSVQQLNNEQFF. For the CDR3, the DNA is TGTGCCAGCAGCTTCTCGGTTCAACAGCTAAACAATGAGCAGTTCTTC. The full variable domain, in which reference TRBV7-2 and TRBJ2-1 provide the parts outside the CDR3, is GAGVSQSPSNKVTEKGKDVELRCDPISGHTALYWYRQSLGQGLEFLIYFQGNSAPDKSGLPSDRFSAERTGGSVSTLTIQRTQQEDSAVYLCASSFSVQQLNNEQFFGPGTRLTVL.

The gene calls are TRBV15 and TRBJ1-2; D is ambiguous. Germline CDR1 is LNHNV and CDR2 is YYDKDF (reference sequence). Trimming stripped 0 bases from V and 2 bases from J, with 7 bases between. CDR3 length equals 14 residues. CDR3 residues: CATSRDNSNYGYTF. Written as DNA, the CDR3 is TGTGCCACCAGCAGAGATAACAGCAACTATGGCTACACCTTC. The full variable domain, its missing parts supplied by reference TRBV15 and TRBJ1-2, is DAMVIQNPRYQVTQFGKPVTLSCSQTLNHNVMYWYQQKSSQAPKLLFHYYDKDFNNEADTPDNFQSRRPNTSFCFLDIRSPGLGDTAMYLCATSRDNSNYGYTFGSGTRLTVV.

As for this clonotype: The junction does not match germline at one end; this may be a read error. The chain joins TRBV7-9 to TRBJ2-7; D ambiguous. This CDR3 spans 11 amino acids. CDR1 and CDR2 from the germline V gene are SEHNR and FQNEAQ (reference sequence). CDR3 loop: CASRTVNEQYF. In nucleotides, the CDR3 is TGTGCTAGCAGGACGGTCAATGAGCAGTACTTC.

The V and J genes are TRBV5-1 and TRBJ1-1; 12 bases fit TRBD1. The germline CDR1 and CDR2 sequences are SGHRS and YFSETQ. Germline trimming cut 7 bases from V and 3 bases from J; bases unmatched to any gene: 4. The CDR3 is made up of 14 amino acids. DNA of the CDR3: TGCGCCAGCTGGGACAGGGGGCGCGACACTGAAGCTTTCTTT. It specifies CASWDRGRDTEAFF. Supplemented by reference TRBV5-1 and TRBJ1-1, the full variable domain reads KAGVTQTPRYLIKTRGQQVTLSCSPISGHRSVSWYQQTPGQGLQFLFEYFSETQRNKGNFPGRFSGRQFSNSRSEMNVSTLELGDSALYLCASWDRGRDTEAFFGQGTRLTVV.

The V gene is TRBV20-1, the J gene TRBJ2-1, with D possibly matching TRBD2 (7 bases). From germline, CDR1 is DFQATT and CDR2 SNEGSKA (reference sequence). The V end was cut by 1 base, the J end by 2 bases, with 12 bases between. This CDR3 is 15 amino acids long. The DNA for the CDR3 is TGCAGTGCTAGAGGTCTGGGGGGGCCCTACAATGAGCAGTTCTTC. As protein: CSARGLGGPYNEQFF.

This clonotype was seen more than once but under ten times. The rearrangement joins TRBV29-1 to TRBJ1-2; perhaps TRBD1 as D (6 bases). Trimming stripped 5 bases from V and 4 bases from J, with 11 bases between. CDR1 and CDR2 from the germline V gene are SQVTM and ANQGSEA. This CDR3 spans 12 amino acids. The CDR3 bases are TGCAGCGTTTCGGACAGCTCCTATGGCTACACCTTC. The encoded protein is CSVSDSSYGYTF. The full variable domain, in which reference TRBV29-1 and TRBJ1-2 provide the parts outside the CDR3, is SAVISQKPSRDICQRGTSLTIQCQVDSQVTMMFWYRQQPGQSLTLIATANQGSEATYESGFVIDKFPISRPNLTFSTLTVSNMSPEDSSIYLCSVSDSSYGYTFGSGTRLTVV.

The CDR3 DNA reads TGTGCCAGCAGCTTCCAATTCCCAACCAACGCGGAGACCCAGTACTTC. Translated, it gives CASSFQFPTNAETQYF. This chain joins TRBV7-2 and TRBJ2-5; D remains unclear. CDR1 is SGHTA, CDR2 FQGNSA, per germline. This CDR3 region has 16 residues. Trimming cost V 3 bases and J 5 bases, with 19 bases left between them.

V is TRBV12-3 or TRBV12-4 and J is TRBJ2-1; TRBD2 is a possible D gene (7 bases). The CDR3 runs to 17 residues. V lost 6 bases and J lost 5, with 23 bases in between. CDR3 amino acids: CASSRLGGLAENNEQFF. The CDR3 coding sequence is TGTGCCAGCAGCCGACTCGGGGGGCTAGCGGAAAACAATGAGCAGTTCTTC.

For this clonotype: A junction boundary mismatches the germline segment, possibly from a read error. The genes are TRBV6-2 or TRBV6-3 and TRBJ2-5, with D possibly being TRBD1 or TRBD2 (5 bases each). The J call could be wrong; TRBJ2-7 is a better fit for the DNA end. The germline V gene has CDR1 MNHEY and CDR2 SVGEGT. This CDR3 is 12 amino acids long. The CDR3 region is CSSRDRQYEQYF. DNA for the CDR3: TGTTCCAGCCGGGACCGGCAATACGAGCAGTACTTC.

This rearrangement joins TRBV29-1 to TRBJ2-1; TRBD1 aligns across 7 bases. Germline V gives CDR1 SQVTM, CDR2 ANQGSEA. V gave up 6 bases and J gave up 9 bases; unmatched junction bases: 14. The CDR3 runs to 14 residues. The CDR3 region is CSVKKGAELGEQFF. The CDR3 DNA follows: TGCAGCGTCAAAAAGGGGGCGGAGTTGGGTGAGCAGTTCTTC.

There are a few counts of this clonotype. The chain employs TRBV15 and TRBJ1-1; D call uncertain. CDR3 length: 13 amino acids. In germline, CDR1 is LNHNV, CDR2 YYDKDF (reference sequence). The germline V and J ends were trimmed by 0 bases and 4 bases, with 6 bases remaining between them. The CDR3 sequence is CATSRDRITEAFF. CDR3 DNA: TGTGCCACCAGCAGAGATCGGATCACTGAAGCTTTCTTT. The full variable domain, rest sourced from reference TRBV15 and TRBJ1-1, is DAMVIQNPRYQVTQFGKPVTLSCSQTLNHNVMYWYQQKSSQAPKLLFHYYDKDFNNEADTPDNFQSRRPNTSFCFLDIRSPGLGDTAMYLCATSRDRITEAFFGQGTRLTVV.

V gene TRBV20-1 combines with J gene TRBJ2-1, with 11 bases matching TRBD2. The CDR3 has 16 amino acids. Germline V gives CDR1 DFQATT, CDR2 SNEGSKA (reference sequence). J was trimmed by 6 bases and V by 0 bases; bases with no gene match: 7. CDR3 protein: CSARDLAGGRPNEQFF. The DNA of the CDR3 is TGCAGTGCTAGAGATCTAGCGGGGGGCCGCCCCAATGAGCAGTTCTTC.

The chain carries TRBV9 and TRBJ2-7; D is unresolved. This CDR3 has 12 residues. Germline lookup yields CDR1 SGDLS and CDR2 YYNGEE. The V gene lost 0 bases and the J gene lost 3 bases, with 4 bases spanning the gap. The DNA of the CDR3 is TGTGCCAGCAGCGTAGACTTCTACGAGCAGTACTTC. This encodes CASSVDFYEQYF.

The chain employs TRBV2 and TRBJ2-1; possible D gene TRBD1, 5 bases. This CDR3 contains 13 residues. With 4 bases removed from V and 7 bases from J, the gap between germline ends came to 11 bases. CDR1 and CDR2 (germline): SNHLY, FYNNEI. The CDR3 DNA reads TGTGCCAGCAGTGTTTATGGGGCAAATGAGCAGTTCTTC. This codes for CASSVYGANEQFF.

V gene TRBV7-9 combines with J gene TRBJ2-7; 8 bases line up with TRBD1. The CDR3 runs 15 residues. J lost 3 bases, V lost 5 bases, and 9 bases had no gene match. CDR1 and CDR2 (germline): SEHNR, FQNEAQ (reference sequence). The CDR3 protein is CASSPGTGPDYEQYF. The CDR3 DNA follows: TGTGCCAGCAGCCCCGGGACAGGACCTGACTACGAGCAGTACTTC.

This clonotype is a singleton in its sample. The chain has TRBV24-1 and TRBJ2-7; weak D call: TRBD1 (6 bases). The CDR3 spans 15 residues. CDR1 and CDR2 from the germline V gene are KGHDR and SFDVKD. The V gene lost 10 bases and the J gene lost 0 bases, with 18 bases spanning the gap. CDR3 amino acids: CATTLGGQISYEQYF. CDR3 coding DNA: TGTGCCACGACTCTGGGCGGACAGATCTCCTACGAGCAGTACTTC.

The chain employs TRBV5-1 and TRBJ2-4; no clear D. The DNA end favors TRBJ2-7, so the J call may be wrong. The CDR3 contains 16 residues. CDR1 and CDR2 (germline): SGHRS, YFSETQ. CDR3 residues: CASSLGSGVLSYEQYF. In DNA form, the CDR3 reads TGCGCCAGCAGCTTGGGGTCGGGCGTTTTATCCTACGAGCAGTACTTC.

The V and J genes are TRBV27 and TRBJ1-5; D is unclear. Deletions cut 6 bases from V and 0 bases from J, with 12 bases between. This CDR3 spans 15 amino acids. Germline V gene sequence: CDR1 MNHEY, CDR2 SMNVEV (reference sequence). CDR3 residues: CASSRTSGSNQPQHF. The CDR3 region has the DNA TGTGCCAGCAGCCGTACATCGGGTAGCAATCAGCCCCAGCATTTT.

The V and J genes are TRBV4-2 and TRBJ2-5; D may be TRBD2 (5 bases). Germline CDR1 and CDR2: LGHNA and YNFKEQ. Trimming shortened V by 3 bases and J by 5 bases, and 25 bases separated the two germline ends. CDR3 length: 18 amino acids. CDR3: CASSQSTVVAYTRETQYF. For the CDR3, the DNA is TGTGCCAGCAGCCAGTCGACTGTGGTAGCGTATACGAGGGAGACCCAGTACTTC.

V usage is TRBV27 and J usage is TRBJ2-1, with D perhaps matching TRBD1 (7 bases). V lost 4 bases and J 5 bases, leaving 15 bases between the germline ends. This CDR3 has 15 amino acids. Germline V gene sequence: CDR1 MNHEY, CDR2 SMNVEV (reference sequence). For the CDR3, the DNA is TGTGCCAGCAGTTCTAGGGGGCGGGGAAACAATGAGCAGTTCTTC. Its protein is CASSSRGRGNNEQFF.